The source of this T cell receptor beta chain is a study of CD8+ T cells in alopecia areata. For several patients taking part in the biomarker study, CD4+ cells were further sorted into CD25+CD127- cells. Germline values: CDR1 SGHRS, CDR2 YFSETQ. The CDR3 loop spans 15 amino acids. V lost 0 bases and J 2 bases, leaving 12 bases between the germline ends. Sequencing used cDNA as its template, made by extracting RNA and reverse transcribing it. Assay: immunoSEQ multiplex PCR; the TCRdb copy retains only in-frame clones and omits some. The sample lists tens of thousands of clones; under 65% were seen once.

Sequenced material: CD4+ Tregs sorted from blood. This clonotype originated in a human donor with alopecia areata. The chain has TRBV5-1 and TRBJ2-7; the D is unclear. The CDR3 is CASSLDRSPTYEQYF. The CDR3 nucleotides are TGCGCCAGCAGCTTGGACCGGTCCCCCACCTACGAGCAGTACTTC.